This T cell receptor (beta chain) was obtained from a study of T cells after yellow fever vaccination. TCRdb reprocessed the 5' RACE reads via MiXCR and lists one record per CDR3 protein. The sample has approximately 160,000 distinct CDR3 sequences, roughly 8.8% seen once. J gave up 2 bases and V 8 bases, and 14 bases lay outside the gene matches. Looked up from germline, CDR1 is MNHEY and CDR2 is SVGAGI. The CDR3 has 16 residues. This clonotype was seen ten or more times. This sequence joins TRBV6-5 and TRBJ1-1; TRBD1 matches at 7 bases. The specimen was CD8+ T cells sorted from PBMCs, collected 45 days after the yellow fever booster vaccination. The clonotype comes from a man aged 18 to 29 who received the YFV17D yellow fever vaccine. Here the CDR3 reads CASQPVAGGINTEAFF. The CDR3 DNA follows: TGTGCCAGCCAACCGGTGGCAGGGGGGATAAACACTGAAGCTTTCTTT.